This T cell receptor (beta chain) was sequenced during a study of blood T cell repertoires in COVID-19. Study at large: Sources were T cells, B-cell-depleted T cells, or PBMCs; the material itself was cDNA or gDNA.

Clones were read by immunoSEQ multiplex PCR, and TCRdb kept only the in-frame ones, dropping some. The data hold 88,000 or so clones, with 65% to 90% observed a single time. Germline V CDR1 and CDR2: LNHNV, YYDKDF (reference sequence). The V gene lost 0 bases and the J gene lost 5 bases, with 10 bases spanning the gap. This CDR3 contains 15 residues. This receptor was taken from a man between 60 and 70 years old with acute or convalescent COVID-19. Specimen: peripheral blood. The V and J genes are TRBV15 and TRBJ2-2; a weak D match, TRBD2 (5 bases). CDR3 region: CATSRDPLATGELFF. In DNA form, the CDR3 reads TGTGCCACCAGCAGAGATCCGCTAGCTACCGGGGAGCTGTTTTTT.